These 20 T cell receptor beta chains were all obtained from the same sample, sequenced in a study of blood T cell repertoires in COVID-19. Profiled with immunoSEQ multiplex PCR; TCRdb holds only in-frame clones, not every one. The sample gives around 130,000 clones, roughly 84% of which show up once; about 8.9% is in the top ten. Source material: peripheral blood. These receptors all come from a man under 40 with COVID-19, enrolled during active disease.

The chain employs TRBV2 and TRBJ1-6; tentatively, D is TRBD1 (6 bases). Per the germline V gene, CDR1 is SNHLY and CDR2 is FYNNEI. The ends were cut back, 5 bases at V and 7 bases at J, with 12 bases in the middle. The CDR3 totals 14 residues. The CDR3 protein is CASSLQGVNSPLHF. As DNA, the CDR3 is TGTGCCAGCAGTCTACAGGGAGTAAATTCACCCCTCCACTTT.

The V call is TRBV18, the J call TRBJ1-1, with D tentatively TRBD1 (6 bases). The CDR3 spans 15 residues. Between the trimmed V and J ends, which lost 3 bases and 0 bases, there was a span of 11 bases. Looked up from germline, CDR1 is KGHSH and CDR2 is LQKENI. The CDR3 DNA reads as TGTGCCAGCTCACCTTTTGGGGGCTTGAACACTGAAGCTTTCTTT. This sequence encodes CASSPFGGLNTEAFF.

This clone came up a few times. The V call is TRBV9, the J call TRBJ2-2, with 9 bases that match TRBD2. V shed 4 bases and J 0 bases; nucleotides not matched to a gene: 10. The germline CDR1 and CDR2 sequences are SGDLS and YYNGEE. There are 18 residues in the CDR3. The CDR3 sequence: CASSPPGLAISNTGELFF. The CDR3 nucleotides are TGTGCCAGCAGCCCACCCGGACTAGCGATTTCGAACACCGGGGAGCTGTTTTTT.

The chain carries TRBV9 and TRBJ1-1, with 7 bases aligning to TRBD1. Losses at the gene ends were 4 bases for V and 7 bases for J; bases not matched to a gene: 7. Germline CDR1 reads SGDLS; CDR2 reads YYNGEE. This CDR3 region has 13 residues. In DNA, the CDR3 is TGTGCCAGCAGCCCCTACGGACAGGTTGAAGCTTTCTTT. Protein product: CASSPYGQVEAFF.

The rearrangement joins TRBV28 to TRBJ2-7; D might be TRBD2 (6 bases). Germline values: CDR1 MDHEN, CDR2 SYDVKM. With 6 bases removed from V and 3 bases from J, the gap between germline ends came to 21 bases. The CDR3 loop spans 16 amino acids. The CDR3 coding sequence is TGTGCCAGCAGCACACCATCGGGGCTGGAGGGCTACGAGCAGTACTTC. Protein product: CASSTPSGLEGYEQYF.

The gene calls are TRBV4-1 and TRBJ1-4; D perhaps matches TRBD1 (5 bases). Trimming left V 1 base short and J 10 bases short, with 13 bases between. The CDR3 consists of 14 residues. CDR1 is MGHRA and CDR2 is YSYEKL in the germline V gene. CDR3 bases: TGCGCCAGCAGCCAAGGGACGCCTAGGGGAAAACTGTTTTTT. It translates to CASSQGTPRGKLFF.

The V gene is TRBV7-2, the J gene TRBJ2-7; 7 bases line up with TRBD2. Germline V gene lookup returns CDR1 SGHTA and CDR2 FQGNSA. The junction had 10 bases not matched to a gene; V was cut back by 3 bases and J by 2 bases. This CDR3 region has 16 residues. The CDR3 reads CASSLSGVGRAYEQYF. CDR3 bases: TGTGCCAGCAGCTTGAGCGGGGTGGGACGGGCCTACGAGCAGTACTTC.

J is TRBJ1-1 and V is TRBV5-1; 8 nucleotides agree with TRBD1. The V gene's germline CDR1 is SGHRS and CDR2 YFSETQ. Trimming at V came to 4 bases and at J to 1 base, leaving 9 bases not matched to a gene. The CDR3 runs to 16 residues. CDR3 amino acids: CASSRIQGAGNTEAFF. The DNA for the CDR3 is TGCGCCAGCAGCCGAATCCAGGGGGCCGGGAACACTGAAGCTTTCTTT.

This chain uses TRBV10-3 with TRBJ2-7; no firm D call. The CDR3 is made up of 13 amino acids. V was shortened by 3 bases and J by 0 bases, with 6 bases between the two germline ends. CDR1 ENHRY and CDR2 SYGVKD come from the germline V gene. The DNA of the CDR3 is TGTGCCATCAGTGAATCCGTCTCCTACGAGCAGTACTTC. Translated: CAISESVSYEQYF.

This chain links TRBV10-2 with TRBJ1-2; tentatively, D is TRBD1 (5 bases). V lost 4 bases, J lost 4 bases, and 10 bases lay in between. The CDR3 is made up of 13 amino acids. Germline V lookup: CDR1 WSHSY, CDR2 SAAADI. The CDR3 loop is CASSVGGLYGYTF. CDR3 coding DNA: TGCGCCAGCAGTGTTGGGGGACTCTATGGCTACACCTTC.

V usage is TRBV3-1 (or the pseudogene TRBV3-2) and J usage is TRBJ1-5, with TRBD1 matching 7 bases. V shed 5 bases and J 4 bases; nucleotides not matched to a gene: 8. The germline CDR1 and CDR2 sequences are LGHDT and YNNKEL (reference sequence). The CDR3 length is 15 residues. CDR3 amino acids: CASSYGGQENQPQHF. In nucleotides, the CDR3 is TGTGCCAGCAGCTACGGCGGACAGGAAAATCAGCCCCAGCATTTT.

The chain is built from TRBV19 and TRBJ2-7; D is perhaps TRBD1 (5 bases). Germline loops: CDR1 LNHDA, CDR2 SQIVND (reference sequence). Deletions cut 8 bases from V and 0 bases from J, with 17 bases between. This CDR3 spans 15 amino acids. The CDR3 here is CASQSGQRSSYEQYF. The CDR3 DNA reads TGTGCCAGTCAGTCAGGGCAAAGGAGCTCCTACGAGCAGTACTTC.

The chain uses TRBV19 and TRBJ2-5; TRBD2 matches at 11 bases. Germline CDR1 is LNHDA and CDR2 is SQIVND (reference sequence). The CDR3 is made up of 17 amino acids. V was clipped by 1 base and J by 6 bases; unmatched bases: 10. This CDR3 reads CASSIVASGRSKKTQYF. The CDR3 DNA reads TGTGCCAGTAGTATAGTTGCTAGCGGGAGGTCTAAGAAGACCCAGTACTTC. Variable domain in full (rest from reference TRBV19 and TRBJ2-5): DGGITQSPKYLFRKEGQNVTLSCEQNLNHDAMYWYRQDPGQGLRLIYYSQIVNDFQKGDIAEGYSVSREKKESFPLTVTSAQKNPTAFYLCASSIVASGRSKKTQYFGPGTRLLVL.

This sequence joins TRBV10-1 and TRBJ2-1; perhaps TRBD1 as D (6 bases). Per the germline V gene, CDR1 is WNHNN and CDR2 is SYGVQD (reference sequence). The CDR3 runs to 13 residues. Trimming pared 3 bases from V and 11 bases from J, leaving 14 bases between. The CDR3 DNA reads TGCGCCAGCAGTGAAGGTTCCGGGACAAAGCAGTTCTTC. Its protein product is CASSEGSGTKQFF.

This clone was seen a single time. J is TRBJ2-1 and V is TRBV24-1; D not resolved. V was cut by 0 bases and J by 9 bases, with 17 bases left in between. Germline CDR1 reads KGHDR; CDR2 reads SFDVKD. The CDR3 length is 16 residues. CDR3: CATSDLGGAEMGEQFF. CDR3 sequence (DNA): TGTGCCACCAGTGATTTGGGCGGAGCTGAAATGGGTGAGCAGTTCTTC.

The chain uses TRBV10-2 and TRBJ1-2; TRBD1 matches at 7 bases. Germline values: CDR1 WSHSY, CDR2 SAAADI. The CDR3 sequence is 15 residues long. V trimming: 3 bases; J trimming: 4 bases; junction bases outside the gene matches: 8. The CDR3 sequence: CASSETGQSFYGYTF. The CDR3 DNA is TGCGCCAGCAGTGAAACGGGACAGTCTTTCTATGGCTACACCTTC.

This chain uses TRBV11-2 with TRBJ1-1; no reliable D call. The germline gives CDR1 SGHAT, CDR2 FQNNGV. This CDR3 comprises 13 residues. With 7 bases removed from V and 4 bases from J, the gap between germline ends came to 13 bases. In nucleotides, the CDR3 is TGTGCCAGCATTAAAAGAGAGGGCACTGAAGCTTTCTTT. Translated: CASIKREGTEAFF.

As DNA, the CDR3 is TGTGCCAGCCCCCTCCCCTGGCGGGAGGGCCTCAGCGAGGAGACCCAGTACTTC. This encodes CASPLPWREGLSEETQYF. The V call is TRBV21-1, the J call TRBJ2-5; TRBD2 is taken as the D call from the table, unchecked against the DNA. TRBV21-1 is a known pseudogene. This CDR3 is 18 amino acids long.

The chain is built from TRBV6-1 and TRBJ2-1, with 8 bases matching TRBD2. Germline CDR1 MNHNS, CDR2 SASEGT. The trim removed 1 base at V and 8 bases at J, leaving 10 bases unmatched. This CDR3 has 16 amino acids. CDR3 residues: CASSEGGGRLVDEQFF. The CDR3 DNA reads TGTGCCAGCAGTGAAGGTGGCGGGAGGTTGGTCGATGAGCAGTTCTTC.

CDR3 bases: TGTGCCAGTAGTGACCCTTCCGGGGGATACGAGCAGTACTTC. This translates into CASSDPSGGYEQYF. The V and J genes are TRBV19 and TRBJ2-7; possibly TRBD2 for D (6 bases). CDR3 length: 14 residues. The germline gives CDR1 LNHDA, CDR2 SQIVND (reference sequence). V gave up 5 bases and J gave up 4 bases, with 15 bases separating them.